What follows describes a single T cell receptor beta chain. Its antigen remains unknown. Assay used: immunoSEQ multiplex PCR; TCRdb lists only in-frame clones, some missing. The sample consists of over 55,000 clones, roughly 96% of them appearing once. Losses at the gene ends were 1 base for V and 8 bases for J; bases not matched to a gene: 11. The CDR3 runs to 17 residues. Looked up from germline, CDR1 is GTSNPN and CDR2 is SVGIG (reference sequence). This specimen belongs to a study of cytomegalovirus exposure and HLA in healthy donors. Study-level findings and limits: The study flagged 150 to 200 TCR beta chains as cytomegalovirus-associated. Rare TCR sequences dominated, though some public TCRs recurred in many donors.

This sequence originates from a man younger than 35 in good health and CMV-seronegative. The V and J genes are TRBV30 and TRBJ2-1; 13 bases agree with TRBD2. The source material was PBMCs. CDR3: CAWSDPLTSGRLHEQFF. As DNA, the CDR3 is TGTGCCTGGAGTGACCCCCTGACTAGCGGGAGGTTACATGAGCAGTTCTTC.